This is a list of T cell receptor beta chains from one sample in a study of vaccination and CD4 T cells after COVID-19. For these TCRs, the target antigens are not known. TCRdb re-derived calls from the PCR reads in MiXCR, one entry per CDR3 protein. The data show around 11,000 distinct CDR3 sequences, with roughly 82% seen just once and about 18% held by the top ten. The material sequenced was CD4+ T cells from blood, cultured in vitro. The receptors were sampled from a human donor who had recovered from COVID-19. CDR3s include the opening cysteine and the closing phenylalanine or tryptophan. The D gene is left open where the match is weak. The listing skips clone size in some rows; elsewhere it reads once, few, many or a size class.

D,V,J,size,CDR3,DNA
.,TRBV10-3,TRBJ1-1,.,CAISSSGTLNTEAFF,TGTGCCATCAGTTCCTCCGGGACACTGAACACTGAAGCTTTCTTT
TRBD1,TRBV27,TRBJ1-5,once,CASRLDRGGNQPQHF,TGTGCCAGCAGATTGGACAGGGGTGGCAATCAGCCCCAGCATTTT
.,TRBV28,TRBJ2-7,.,CASLTWGYEQYF,TGTGCCAGCCTAACTTGGGGTTACGAGCAGTACTTC
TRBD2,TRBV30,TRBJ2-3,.,CAWRKLAGLTDTQYF,TGTGCCTGGAGGAAACTAGCGGGACTCACAGATACGCAGTATTTT
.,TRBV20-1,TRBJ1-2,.,CSASTGATYGYTF,TGCAGTGCTAGTACGGGGGCGACATATGGCTACACCTTC
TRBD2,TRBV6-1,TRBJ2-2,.,CASTRPSSGTYTGELFF,TGTGCCAGCACGCGTCCCTCTAGCGGGACTTATACCGGGGAGCTGTTTTTT
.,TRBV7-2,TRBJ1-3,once,CASSPPGQFSGNTIYF,TGTGCCAGCAGCCCCCCCGGACAGTTCTCTGGAAACACCATATATTTT
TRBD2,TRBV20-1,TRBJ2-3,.,CSGGRAEDTQYF,TGCAGTGGCGGGAGGGCCGAGGATACGCAGTATTTT
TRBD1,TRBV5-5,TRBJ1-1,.,CASSIPEGARLNTEAFF,TGTGCCAGCAGTATACCCGAGGGGGCCCGCCTGAACACTGAGGCTTTCTTT
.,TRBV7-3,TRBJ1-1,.,CASSYVGNTEAFF,TGTGCCAGCAGCTACGTGGGGAACACTGAAGCTTTCTTT
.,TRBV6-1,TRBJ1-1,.,CASRKETGNTEAFF,TGTGCCAGCAGGAAAGAGACAGGGAACACTGAAGCTTTCTTT
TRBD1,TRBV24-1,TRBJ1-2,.,CATSDWDRGGYTF,TGTGCCACCAGTGATTGGGACAGGGGTGGCTACACCTTC
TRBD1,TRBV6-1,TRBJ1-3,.,CASRRTGDLGNTIYF,TGTGCCAGCAGGAGGACAGGGGACTTAGGAAACACCATATATTTT
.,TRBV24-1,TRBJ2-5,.,CATSDFGPGETQYF,TGTGCCACCAGTGATTTCGGACCGGGAGAGACCCAGTACTTC
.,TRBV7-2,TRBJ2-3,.,CASSLKGSTDTQYF,TGTGCCAGCAGCTTAAAAGGGAGCACAGATACGCAGTATTTT
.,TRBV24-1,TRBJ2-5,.,CATSGGGKTQYF,TGTGCCACCAGTGGGGGCGGAAAGACCCAGTACTTC
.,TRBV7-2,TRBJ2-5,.,CASSLQETQYF,TGTGCCAGCAGCTTACAAGAGACCCAGTACTTC
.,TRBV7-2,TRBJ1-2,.,CASSLGGWDYGYTF,TGTGCCAGCAGCCTGGGGGGGTGGGACTATGGCTACACCTTC
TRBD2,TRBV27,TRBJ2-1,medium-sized,CASSPYLSSGSEGEQFF,TGTGCCAGCAGTCCATACCTCTCTAGCGGGAGTGAGGGTGAGCAGTTCTTC
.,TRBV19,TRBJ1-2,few,CASRLTAGSPGGYTF,TGTGCCAGTAGACTGACCGCCGGGTCCCCGGGAGGCTACACCTTC
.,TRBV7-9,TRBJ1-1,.,CASSRNRAQRSEAFF,TGTGCCAGCAGTCGGAACAGGGCACAGCGCTCTGAAGCTTTCTTT
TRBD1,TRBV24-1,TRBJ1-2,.,CATSDFGTDYTF,TGTGCCACCAGTGATTTCGGGACAGACTACACCTTC
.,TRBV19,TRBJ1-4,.,CASSIPGSGNEKLFF,TGTGCCAGTAGCATTCCGGGGTCGGGTAATGAAAAACTGTTTTTT
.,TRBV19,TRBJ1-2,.,CASLLTEGNYGYTF,TGTGCCAGTTTATTGACAGAAGGGAACTATGGCTACACCTTC
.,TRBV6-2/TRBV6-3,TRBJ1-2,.,CASSSRGSANYGYTF,TGTGCCAGCAGTTCCCGAGGGAGCGCTAACTATGGCTACACCTTC
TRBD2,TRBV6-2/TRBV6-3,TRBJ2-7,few,CASSPGGGSYEQYF,TGTGCCAGCAGCCCCGGCGGGGGGTCCTACGAGCAGTACTTC
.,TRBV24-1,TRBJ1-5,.,CATGAANQPQHF,TGTGCCACCGGGGCGGCTAATCAGCCCCAGCATTTT
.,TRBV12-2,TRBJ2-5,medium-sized,CASRQGPKQETQYF,TGTGCAAGTCGCCAAGGGCCCAAGCAAGAGACCCAGTACTTC
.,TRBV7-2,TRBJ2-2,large,CATKDYLAGELFF,TGTGCCACAAAGGATTATTTGGCCGGGGAGCTGTTTTTT
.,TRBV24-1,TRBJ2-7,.,CATSPGSYEQYF,TGTGCCACCAGCCCTGGCAGTTACGAGCAGTACTTC
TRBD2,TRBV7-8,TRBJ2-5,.,CASSPRRGAQETQYF,TGTGCCAGCAGCCCCCGGCGGGGGGCCCAAGAGACCCAGTACTTC
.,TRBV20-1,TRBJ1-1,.,CSARPPGPTEAFF,TGCAGTGCTAGGCCCCCCGGGCCCACTGAAGCTTTCTTT
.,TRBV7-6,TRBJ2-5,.,CASSLWTAGPQETQYF,TGTGCCAGCAGCTTATGGACGGCCGGCCCCCAAGAGACCCAGTACTTC
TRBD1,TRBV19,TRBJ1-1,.,CASRDRGREVAEAFF,TGTGCCAGCCGGGACAGGGGGCGCGAAGTGGCTGAAGCTTTCTTT
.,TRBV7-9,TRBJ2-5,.,CASSRGARTNEEETQYF,TGTGCCAGCAGTAGGGGAGCCCGGACTAACGAGGAAGAGACCCAGTACTTC
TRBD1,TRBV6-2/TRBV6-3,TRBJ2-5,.,CASSDRGIRGETQYF,TGTGCCAGCAGTGACAGGGGCATTAGGGGAGAGACCCAGTACTTC
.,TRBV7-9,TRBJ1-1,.,CASSLRQSDNTEAFF,TGTGCCAGCAGCTTAAGGCAATCTGACAACACTGAAGCTTTCTTT
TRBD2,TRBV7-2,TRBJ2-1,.,CASNRLAGGGIEQFF,TGTGCCAGCAACCGACTAGCGGGAGGAGGAATTGAGCAGTTCTTC
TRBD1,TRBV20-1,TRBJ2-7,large,CSLSKGQGMGEQYF,TGCAGTCTATCCAAGGGACAGGGGATGGGCGAGCAGTACTTC
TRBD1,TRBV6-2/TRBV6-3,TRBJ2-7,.,CASRRQGDYEQYF,TGTGCCAGCAGGCGACAGGGGGACTACGAGCAGTACTTC
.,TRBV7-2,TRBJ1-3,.,CASSLAAGSSGNTIYF,TGTGCCAGCAGCTTAGCAGCGGGCAGCTCTGGAAACACCATATATTTT
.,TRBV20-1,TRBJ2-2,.,CSARSPAGELFF,TGCAGTGCTAGGTCCCCAGCCGGGGAGCTGTTTTTT
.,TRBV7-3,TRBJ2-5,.,CASSLSGPKETQYF,TGTGCCAGCAGCTTAAGTGGCCCCAAAGAGACCCAGTACTTC
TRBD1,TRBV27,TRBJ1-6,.,CASSDWTGGNSPLHF,TGTGCCAGCAGTGACTGGACAGGGGGTAATTCACCCCTCCACTTT
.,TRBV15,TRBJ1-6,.,CATSRVRSPLHF,TGTGCCACCAGCAGAGTTCGGTCACCCCTCCACTTT
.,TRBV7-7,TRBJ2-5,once,CASSSSYQETQYF,TGTGCCAGCAGCTCGTCGTACCAAGAGACCCAGTACTTC
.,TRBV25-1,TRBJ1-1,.,CASSGPPPEGKILRTEAFF,TGTGCCAGCAGTGGACCCCCGCCGGAGGGCAAAATATTGCGAACTGAAGCTTTCTTT
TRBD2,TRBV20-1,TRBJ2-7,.,CSASWSGGPHEQYF,TGCAGTGCTAGCTGGTCGGGAGGGCCCCACGAGCAGTACTTC